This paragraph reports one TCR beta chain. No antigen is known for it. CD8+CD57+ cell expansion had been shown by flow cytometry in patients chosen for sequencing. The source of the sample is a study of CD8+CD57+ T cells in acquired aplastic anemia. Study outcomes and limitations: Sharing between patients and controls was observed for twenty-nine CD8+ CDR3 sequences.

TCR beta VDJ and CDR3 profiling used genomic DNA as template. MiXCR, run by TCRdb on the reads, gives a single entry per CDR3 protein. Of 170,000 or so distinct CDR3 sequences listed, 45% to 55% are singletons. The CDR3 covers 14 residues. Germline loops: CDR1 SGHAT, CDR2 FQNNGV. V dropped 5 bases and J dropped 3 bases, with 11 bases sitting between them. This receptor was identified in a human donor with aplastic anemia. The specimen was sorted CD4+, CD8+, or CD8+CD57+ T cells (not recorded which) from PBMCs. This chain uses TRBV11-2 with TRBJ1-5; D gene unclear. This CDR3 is CASSASLDNQPQHF. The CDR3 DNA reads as TGTGCCAGCAGCGCTAGTCTGGACAATCAGCCCCAGCATTTT.